These 17 T cell receptor beta chains share one sample of origin, sequenced in a study of CD8+ T cells in alopecia areata. As the sequencing template, cDNA was produced by extracting RNA and reverse transcribing it. Some clones are missing from TCRdb's copy, which holds only in-frame ones; the method was immunoSEQ multiplex PCR. The sample includes about 3,600 clones, 70% to 75% seen only once; the top ten take roughly 7%. Sequencing was carried out using skin. These receptors came from a human donor in good health.

This chain links TRBV10-1 with TRBJ2-1, with D possibly matching TRBD1 (7 bases). This CDR3 spans 15 amino acids. V lost 3 bases to trimming and J lost 9 bases, with 18 bases between them. The V gene's germline CDR1 is WNHNN and CDR2 SYGVQD (reference sequence). This CDR3 reads CASSESRQGGGEQFF. The DNA of the CDR3 is TGCGCCAGCAGTGAAAGTCGGCAGGGGGGAGGTGAGCAGTTCTTC.

The J gene is TRBJ2-5, the V gene TRBV4-2; TRBD2 aligns across 7 bases. This CDR3 is 14 amino acids long. Germline loops: CDR1 LGHNA, CDR2 YNFKEQ. V lost 3 bases to trimming and J lost 5 bases; unmatched junction nucleotides: 6. The CDR3 DNA is TGTGCCAGCAGCCAGGGTGGGGGGGAGGAGACCCAGTACTTC. This codes for CASSQGGGEETQYF.

The chain couples TRBV10-2 to TRBJ2-3; D may be TRBD2 (6 bases). Germline assignment: CDR1 WSHSY and CDR2 SAAADI. V lost 6 bases to trimming and J lost 11 bases, with 12 bases between them. The CDR3 contains 11 residues. CDR3 in DNA: TGCGCCAGCAGAGCGATAGCGGAGCAGTATTTT. Its protein product is CASRAIAEQYF.

The gene calls are TRBV5-1 and TRBJ2-3; 8 nucleotides agree with TRBD1. The CDR3 contains 17 residues. The junction had 14 bases not matched to a gene; V was cut back by 4 bases and J by 4 bases. CDR1 and CDR2 from the germline V gene are SGHRS and YFSETQ. For the CDR3, the DNA is TGCGCCAGCAGCGGAATCACCAGGGGGCGCGGGGCAGATACGCAGTATTTT. Amino acid sequence: CASSGITRGRGADTQYF. The entire variable domain, with the rest obtained from reference TRBV5-1 and TRBJ2-3, is as follows: KAGVTQTPRYLIKTRGQQVTLSCSPISGHRSVSWYQQTPGQGLQFLFEYFSETQRNKGNFPGRFSGRQFSNSRSEMNVSTLELGDSALYLCASSGITRGRGADTQYFGPGTRLTVL.

This clone was counted a single time. V gene TRBV4-3 combines with J gene TRBJ2-5, with TRBD2 identical over 13 bases. Per the germline V gene, CDR1 is LGHNA and CDR2 is YSLEER. The ends lost 4 bases at V and 1 base at J; junction bases unmatched: 3. The CDR3 extends over 16 amino acids. CDR3 protein: CASSLRTSGGQETQYF. DNA of the CDR3: TGCGCCAGCAGCCTACGGACTAGCGGGGGCCAAGAGACCCAGTACTTC.

This clone was counted a single time. The chain joins TRBV9 to TRBJ2-5; D unclear. The CDR3 runs to 15 residues. V lost 0 bases and J 5 bases, leaving 14 bases between the germline ends. Germline CDR1 is SGDLS and CDR2 is YYNGEE. Here the CDR3 reads CASSVGVGQAETQYF. For the CDR3, the DNA is TGTGCCAGCAGCGTAGGGGTAGGGCAGGCCGAGACCCAGTACTTC.

The J gene is TRBJ2-3, the V gene TRBV18; TRBD2 aligns across 12 bases. V lost 8 bases, J lost 0 bases, and 3 bases stayed unmatched. CDR1 is KGHSH, CDR2 LQKENI, per germline. The CDR3 contains 15 residues. The CDR3 sequence: CASKTSGGSTDTQYF. DNA for the CDR3: TGTGCCAGCAAGACTAGCGGGGGTAGCACAGATACGCAGTATTTT.

The chain joins TRBV7-2 to TRBJ2-2; 14 bases match TRBD2. This CDR3 has 17 amino acids. Germline-derived CDR1 and CDR2 are SGHTA and FQGNSA. V shed 3 bases and J 4 bases; nucleotides not matched to a gene: 4. This CDR3 is CASSFGLAGGSTGELFF. The CDR3 coding sequence is TGTGCCAGCAGCTTCGGACTAGCGGGGGGTAGCACCGGGGAGCTGTTTTTT.

The chain has TRBV15 and TRBJ2-5; D is unresolved. Deletions cut 0 bases from V and 11 bases from J, with 22 bases between. The V gene's germline CDR1 is LNHNV and CDR2 YYDKDF (reference sequence). CDR3 size: 16 residues. For the CDR3, the DNA is TGTGCCACCAGCAGAGATAGAGGACCCAGGTCTAGAGAGCAGTACTTC. It is translated as CATSRDRGPRSREQYF.

The V gene is TRBV9, the J gene TRBJ2-7; D uncertain. Germline CDR1 is SGDLS and CDR2 is YYNGEE. The CDR3 is 14 amino acids. V was shortened by 4 bases and J by 0 bases, with 11 bases between the two germline ends. The CDR3 here is CASSFEVLSYEQYF. CDR3 DNA sequence: TGTGCCAGCAGCTTCGAGGTCCTCTCCTACGAGCAGTACTTC.

Of note for this clone: This same CDR3 is encoded by further DNA sequences in the sample. This chain joins TRBV5-1 and TRBJ2-5; D gene unclear. The germline V gene encodes CDR1 SGHRS and CDR2 YFSETQ. Trimming removed 0 bases at V and 2 bases at J, with 8 bases between. This CDR3 is 14 amino acids long. CDR3 region: CASSLGTTQETQYF. CDR3 DNA: TGCGCCAGCAGCTTGGGAACGACACAAGAGACCCAGTACTTC.

This chain uses TRBV29-1 with TRBJ2-3; 12 bases are shared with TRBD2. The junction had 16 bases not matched to a gene; V was cut back by 6 bases and J by 3 bases. Germline V gene lookup returns CDR1 SQVTM and CDR2 ANQGSEA. The CDR3 totals 18 residues. CDR3 sequence reads: CSVPSSGGAGTRTDTQYF. The DNA of the CDR3 is TGCAGCGTCCCCTCTAGCGGGGGGGCCGGAACGCGAACAGATACGCAGTATTTT.

The gene calls are TRBV18 and TRBJ2-5; 10 bases map to TRBD1. This CDR3 is built from 14 residues. Germline values: CDR1 KGHSH, CDR2 LQKENI. Trimming took 5 bases from V and 4 from J; bases not matched to a gene: 4. CDR3 residues: CASSTGQGSETQYF. The CDR3 region has the DNA TGTGCCAGCTCAACGGGACAGGGGTCAGAGACCCAGTACTTC.

The CDR3, as DNA: TGTGCCAGCAGCCTCAATAGCGGGGCGTGGATCGTGCAGTTCTTC. As protein: CASSLNSGAWIVQFF. The rearrangement links TRBV5-5 to TRBJ2-1; 8 bases agree with TRBD2. This CDR3 has 15 residues. V was clipped by 4 bases and J by 12 bases; unmatched bases: 15. Germline V gene lookup returns CDR1 SGHKS and CDR2 YYEKEE (reference sequence). The complete variable domain, with remaining parts taken from reference TRBV5-5 and TRBJ2-1, reads DAGVTQSPTHLIKTRGQQVTLRCSPISGHKSVSWYQQVLGQGPQFIFQYYEKEERGRGNFPDRFSARQFPNYSSELNVNALLLGDSALYLCASSLNSGAWIVQFFGPGTRLTVL.

This chain uses TRBV6-1 with TRBJ2-5; the match to TRBD2 covers 10 bases. Germline CDR1 is MNHNS and CDR2 is SASEGT. Trimming removed 2 bases from V and 4 bases from J; junction bases left unmatched: 16. This CDR3 comprises 19 residues. The CDR3 sequence is CASSESGGAVFEETETQYF. The CDR3 DNA reads TGTGCCAGCAGTGAAAGCGGGGGGGCCGTCTTTGAAGAAACAGAGACCCAGTACTTC.

The rearrangement links TRBV6-5 to TRBJ1-2; TRBD1 matches at 8 bases. V dropped 4 bases and J dropped 8; count of bases not matched to a gene: 3. The CDR3 has 12 amino acids. The germline gives CDR1 MNHEY, CDR2 SVGAGI. CDR3: CASSLQGGGYTF. CDR3 DNA sequence: TGTGCCAGCAGTTTACAGGGGGGAGGCTACACCTTC.

The chain recombines TRBV7-8 with TRBJ1-4, with D hard to call. The CDR3 covers 12 residues. V was trimmed by 2 bases and J by 10 bases, leaving 8 bases between them. Germline V CDR1 and CDR2: SGHVS, FQNEAQ. The chain's CDR3 is CASSLLSGKLFF. The CDR3 DNA sequence: TGTGCCAGCAGCTTACTATCGGGAAAACTGTTTTTT.